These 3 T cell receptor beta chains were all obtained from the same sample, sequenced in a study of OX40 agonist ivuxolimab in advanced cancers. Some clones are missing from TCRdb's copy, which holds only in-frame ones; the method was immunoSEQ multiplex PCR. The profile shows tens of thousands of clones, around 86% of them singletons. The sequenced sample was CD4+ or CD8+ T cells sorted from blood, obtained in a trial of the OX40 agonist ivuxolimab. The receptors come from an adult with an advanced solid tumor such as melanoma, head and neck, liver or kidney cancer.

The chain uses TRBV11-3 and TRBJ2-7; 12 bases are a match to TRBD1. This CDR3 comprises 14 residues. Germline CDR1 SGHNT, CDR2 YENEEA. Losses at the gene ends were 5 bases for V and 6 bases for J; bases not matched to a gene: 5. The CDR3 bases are TGTGCCAGCAGCCGGGACAGGGGGCGAAGCGAGCAGTACTTC. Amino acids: CASSRDRGRSEQYF. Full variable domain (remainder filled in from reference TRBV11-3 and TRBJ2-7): EAGVVQSPRYKIIEKKQPVAFWCNPISGHNTLYWYLQNLGQGPELLIRYENEEAVDDSQLPKDRFSAERLKGVDSTLKIQPAELGDSAVYLCASSRDRGRSEQYFGPGTRLTVT.

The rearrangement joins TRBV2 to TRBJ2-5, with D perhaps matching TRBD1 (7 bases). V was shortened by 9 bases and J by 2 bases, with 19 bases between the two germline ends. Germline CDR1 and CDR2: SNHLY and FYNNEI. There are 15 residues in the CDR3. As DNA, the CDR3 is TGTGCCAGGACCGGGACAGCGGGTAATCAAGAGACCCAGTACTTC. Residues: CARTGTAGNQETQYF.

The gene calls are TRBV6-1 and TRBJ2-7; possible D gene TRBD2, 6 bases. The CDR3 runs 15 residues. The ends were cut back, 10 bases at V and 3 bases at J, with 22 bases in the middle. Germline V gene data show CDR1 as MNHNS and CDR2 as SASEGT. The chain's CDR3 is CATQIGTPIHYEQYF. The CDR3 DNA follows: TGTGCCACCCAGATAGGGACTCCAATCCACTACGAGCAGTACTTC.